This TCR beta chain was profiled in a study of blood T cells in healthy people across ages. General study results and limits: Naive and antigen-experienced cells could not be conclusively compared, given unsorted PBMCs. Long-lived and aged donors differed, with more naive CD4+ cells and higher diversity in the long-lived.

This clonotype was detected a few times. Antigen unknown. In terms of origin and age, donors were healthy Caucasian individuals from Russia aged about 6 to 90. The second PCR ran about 6 to 12 cycles with a sample-barcoded 5' primer and J-beta primers. Via MiXCR, TCRdb re-called the 5' RACE reads, giving one row per CDR3 protein. The sample has fewer than 800,000 distinct CDR3 sequences; 20% to 30% are singletons. From germline, CDR1 is SNHLY and CDR2 FYNNEI. This CDR3 is 15 amino acids long. The J segment lost 7 bases and the V segment lost 3 bases, leaving 7 bases of the junction unmatched. The data also belong to a second study, concerning T cells of mothers and their children. That investigation notes: A few healthy Caucasian mothers, along with their six children, were the donors.

The clonotype comes from a boy aged 5-17 years in good health. Sequencing input: blood. This rearrangement joins TRBV2 to TRBJ2-1, with 9 bases identical to TRBD2. CDR3 DNA sequence: TGTGCCAGCAGTGATTCCCTAGCGGGATCGAATGAGCAGTTCTTC. Protein sequence: CASSDSLAGSNEQFF. The full variable domain, rest sourced from reference TRBV2 and TRBJ2-1, is EPEVTQTPSHQVTQMGQEVILRCVPISNHLYFYWYRQILGQKVEFLVSFYNNEISEKSEIFDDQFSVERPDGSNFTLKIRSTKLEDSAMYFCASSDSLAGSNEQFFGPGTRLTVL.